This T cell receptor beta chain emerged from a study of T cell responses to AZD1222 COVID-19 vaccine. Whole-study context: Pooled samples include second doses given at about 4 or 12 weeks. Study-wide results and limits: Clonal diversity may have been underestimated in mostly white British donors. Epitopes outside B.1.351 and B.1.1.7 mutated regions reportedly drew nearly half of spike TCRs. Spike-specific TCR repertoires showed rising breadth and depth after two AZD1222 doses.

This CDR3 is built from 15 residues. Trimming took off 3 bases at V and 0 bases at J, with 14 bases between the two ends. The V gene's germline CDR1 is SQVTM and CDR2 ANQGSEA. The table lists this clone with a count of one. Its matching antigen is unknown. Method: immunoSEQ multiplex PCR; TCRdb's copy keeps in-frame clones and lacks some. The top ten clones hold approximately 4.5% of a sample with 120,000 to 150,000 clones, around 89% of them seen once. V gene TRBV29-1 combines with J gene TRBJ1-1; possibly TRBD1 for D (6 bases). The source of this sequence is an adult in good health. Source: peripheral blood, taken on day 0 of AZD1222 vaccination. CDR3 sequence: CSVENPGALNTEAFF. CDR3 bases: TGCAGCGTTGAGAACCCAGGGGCACTGAACACTGAAGCTTTCTTT.